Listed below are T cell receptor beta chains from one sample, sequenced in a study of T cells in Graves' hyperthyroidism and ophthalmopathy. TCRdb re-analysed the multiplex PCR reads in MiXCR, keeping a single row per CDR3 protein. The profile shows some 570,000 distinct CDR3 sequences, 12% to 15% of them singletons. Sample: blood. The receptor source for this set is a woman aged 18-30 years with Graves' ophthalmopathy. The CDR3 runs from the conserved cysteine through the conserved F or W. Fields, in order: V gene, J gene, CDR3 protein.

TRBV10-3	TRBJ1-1	CAIRSGVNTEAFF
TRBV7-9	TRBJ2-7	CASSPIGTSGGYEQYF
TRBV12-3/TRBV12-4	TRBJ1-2	CASRRGANYGYTF
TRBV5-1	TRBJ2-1	CASSYSWAEQFF
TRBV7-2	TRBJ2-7	CASSFRSGRSNEQYF
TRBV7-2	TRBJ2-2	CASRRTANTGELFF
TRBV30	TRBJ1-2	CAWSIRERYGYTF
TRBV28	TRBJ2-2	CASGFPLPTPTGELFF
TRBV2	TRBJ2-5	CASKVSGRVVETQYF
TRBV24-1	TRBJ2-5	CATSDLRGNQETQYF
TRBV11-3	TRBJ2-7	CASSLISSSYEQYF
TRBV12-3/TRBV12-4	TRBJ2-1	CASSSPGLNTQFF
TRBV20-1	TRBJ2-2	CSARSSVIGWGTGELFF
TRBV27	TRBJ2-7	CASRETGDVIIGSDEQYF
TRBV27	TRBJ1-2	CASSLSSGGGGGYTF
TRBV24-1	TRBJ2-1	CATSDSILAARSYNEQFF
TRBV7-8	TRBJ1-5	CASSKDRASNQPQHF
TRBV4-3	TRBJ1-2	CASSQGENYNYGYTF
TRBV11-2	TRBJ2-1	CASSPRGGTSGYSSYNEQFF
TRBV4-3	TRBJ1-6	CASSQGRVGNSPLHF
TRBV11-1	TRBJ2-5	CASSSLPRGRETQYF
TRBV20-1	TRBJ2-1	CSAVPSGQFF
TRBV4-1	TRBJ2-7	CASSHGQRMYF
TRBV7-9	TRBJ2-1	CASIAWGTSGSDEQFF
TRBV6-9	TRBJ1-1	CASSYLLMGAPEAFF
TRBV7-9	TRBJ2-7	CASSLGSLSSYEQYF
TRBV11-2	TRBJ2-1	CASSLVSGSGQGNEQFF
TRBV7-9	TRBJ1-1	CASSLGRATFTEAFF
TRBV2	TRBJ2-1	CASRATSGGRYNEQFF
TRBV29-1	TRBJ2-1	CGIAERSYNEQFF
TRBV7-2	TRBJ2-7	CASSPGTSALYEQYF
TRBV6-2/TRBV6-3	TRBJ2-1	CASSFDRDYNEQFF
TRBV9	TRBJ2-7	CASSPSGRALKQYF
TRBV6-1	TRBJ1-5	CATGGDQPQHF
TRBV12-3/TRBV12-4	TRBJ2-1	CASKVGHPGEQFF
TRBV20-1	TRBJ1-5	CSARVRGTGGFNNQPQHF
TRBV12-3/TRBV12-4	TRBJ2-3	CASSFQAGGKDTQYF
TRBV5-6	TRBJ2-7	CASSLSRLAFYEQYF
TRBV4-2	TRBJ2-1	CASSQGMTSVYNEQFF
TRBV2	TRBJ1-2	CGSIKGGDYGYTF
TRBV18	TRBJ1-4	CASSPDREGNEKLFF